The entry below describes one TCR beta chain. Its antigen is unidentified. Per the germline V gene, CDR1 is LNHDA and CDR2 is SQIVND (reference sequence). The CDR3 extends over 13 amino acids. V gave up 1 base and J gave up 5 bases, with 9 bases separating them. These data originate in a study of cytomegalovirus exposure and HLA in healthy donors. PCR involved 60 Vbeta and 13 Jbeta primers. The method was immunoSEQ multiplex PCR; TCRdb's version includes in-frame clones alone and lacks a portion of them. This sample has some 160,000 clones; 70% to 85% occur once, and the top ten carry 3.4%. Study observations and caveats: Among TCR sequences, most were rare, though some public TCRs appeared in many donors. Further analysis was carried out later, and it showed several of the most significant clusters appearing linked to common viral pathogens. Earlier results showed most TCR beta V segments being productive about 87% or about 30% of the time. Differences between HLA loci emerged in a later analysis of TCR association rates, with DRB1 most and HLA-C fewest.

The source material was PBMCs. The sequence derives from a male donor in good health and CMV-seronegative. The chain links TRBV19 to TRBJ2-7; D is perhaps TRBD2 (6 bases). CDR3 bases: TGTGCCAGTAGTATAGGGGAGGTCCACGAGCAGTACTTC. This sequence encodes CASSIGEVHEQYF.